This entry lists 27 T cell receptor beta chains sequenced from one sample in a study of OX40 agonist ivuxolimab in advanced cancers. The table came from immunoSEQ multiplex PCR; TCRdb's copy has only in-frame clones and leaves some out. The data show approximately 50,000 clones, over 80% seen once. Sequencing used CD4+ or CD8+ T cells sorted from blood, obtained in a trial of the OX40 agonist ivuxolimab. The receptor set was obtained from an adult with an advanced solid tumor such as melanoma, head and neck, liver or kidney cancer.

CDR3 in DNA: TGTGCCAGCAGGCTGGAGTGGGGGTACTACGAGCAGTACTTC. This sequence encodes CASRLEWGYYEQYF. V usage is TRBV27 and J usage is TRBJ2-7; D may be TRBD1 or TRBD2 (5 bases each). The germline CDR1 and CDR2 sequences are MNHEY and SMNVEV (reference sequence). Trimming took off 6 bases at V and 3 bases at J, with 15 bases between the two ends. There are 14 residues in the CDR3.

The chain uses TRBV7-9 and TRBJ1-2; D might be TRBD1 (5 bases). The CDR3 is 15 residues long. Between the trimmed V and J ends, which lost 5 bases and 4 bases, there was a span of 17 bases. Germline CDR1 SEHNR, CDR2 FQNEAQ (reference sequence). The CDR3 region is CASSPGAGLGYGYTF. In DNA form, the CDR3 reads TGTGCCAGCAGCCCTGGGGCGGGGCTAGGCTATGGCTACACCTTC.

V and J are TRBV7-2 and TRBJ2-2, with unresolved D. The CDR3 length is 16 residues. The V and J ends lost 5 bases and 1 base respectively, with 14 bases between them. CDR1 is SGHTA, CDR2 FQGNSA, per germline. The CDR3, as DNA: TGTGCCAGCAGCCCGCAAGGTGCCGTGAACACCGGGGAGCTGTTTTTT. This translates into CASSPQGAVNTGELFF.

The chain carries TRBV4-3 and TRBJ2-3, with 7 bases aligning to TRBD2. CDR1 and CDR2 (germline): LGHNA, YSLEER. Trimming at V came to 1 base and at J to 5 bases, leaving 3 bases not matched to a gene. This CDR3 comprises 14 residues. The CDR3 sequence: CASSQGLALDTQYF. The CDR3 DNA is TGCGCCAGCAGCCAAGGACTAGCACTAGATACGCAGTATTTT.

CDR3 amino acids: CASSSNGHKQTRPLHF. The DNA for the CDR3 is TGTGCCAGCAGCTCTAACGGCCACAAACAGACCCGACCCCTCCACTTT. The chain is built from TRBV5-6 and TRBJ1-6; no reliable D call. This CDR3 contains 16 residues. V was trimmed by 3 bases and J by 12 bases, leaving 22 bases between them. The germline gives CDR1 SGHDT, CDR2 YYEEEE.

This clone has ten or more counts. V gene TRBV4-3 combines with J gene TRBJ1-4; the D gene is possibly TRBD1 (5 bases). This CDR3 is built from 15 residues. CDR1 is LGHNA and CDR2 is YSLEER in the germline V gene. The V and J ends lost 0 bases and 12 bases respectively, with 17 bases between them. Here the CDR3 reads CASSQEGQGLNELFF. The CDR3 DNA sequence: TGCGCCAGCAGCCAAGAGGGGCAGGGACTAAACGAACTGTTTTTT.

The chain recombines TRBV2 with TRBJ1-5; weak D call: TRBD1 (5 bases). V was shortened by 3 bases and J by 0 bases, with 18 bases between the two germline ends. Germline assignment: CDR1 SNHLY and CDR2 FYNNEI. CDR3 length: 18 residues. The CDR3 spells CASSERGFDPNSNQPQHF. The CDR3 DNA follows: TGTGCCAGCAGTGAGAGGGGCTTTGACCCAAATAGCAATCAGCCCCAGCATTTT.

The V gene is TRBV11-3, the J gene TRBJ1-3; weak D call: TRBD1 (5 bases). Germline values: CDR1 SGHNT, CDR2 YENEEA. This CDR3 has 13 amino acids. The CDR3: CASGRASGNTIYF. Here the CDR3 DNA reads TGTGCTAGCGGCAGGGCTTCTGGAAACACCATATATTTT.

V usage is TRBV11-2 and J usage is TRBJ2-5; D perhaps matches TRBD1 (6 bases). V was pared by 3 bases and J by 4 bases, with 21 bases between. Germline V gene lookup returns CDR1 SGHAT and CDR2 FQNNGV. This CDR3 has 17 amino acids. The CDR3 protein is CASSFGSSPGHAETQYF. In DNA, the CDR3 is TGTGCCAGCAGCTTCGGATCATCCCCGGGACACGCAGAGACCCAGTACTTC. Full variable domain (outside the CDR3, taken from reference TRBV11-2 and TRBJ2-5): EAGVAQSPRYKIIEKRQSVAFWCNPISGHATLYWYQQILGQGPKLLIQFQNNGVVDDSQLPKDRFSAERLKGVDSTLKIQPAKLEDSAVYLCASSFGSSPGHAETQYFGPGTRLLVL.

V gene TRBV5-1 combines with J gene TRBJ1-5; no clear D. Germline V gene sequence: CDR1 SGHRS, CDR2 YFSETQ. The ends were cut back, 8 bases at V and 2 bases at J, with 17 bases in the middle. The CDR3 sequence is 15 residues long. The CDR3 DNA reads as TGCGCCAGTCAACCCGGGCCGAGCGGCAATCAGCCCCAGCATTTT. It yields the protein CASQPGPSGNQPQHF.

The gene calls are TRBV28 and TRBJ1-2; D not certain. V dropped 3 bases and J dropped 5 bases, with 13 bases sitting between them. The CDR3 contains 14 residues. Germline CDR1 and CDR2: MDHEN and SYDVKM. DNA of the CDR3: TGTGCCAGCAGTTTCCCTCCCCGTGATTATGGCTACACCTTC. Translation: CASSFPPRDYGYTF.

The V and J genes are TRBV5-4 and TRBJ2-5; 9 bases line up with TRBD2. The CDR3 is made up of 15 amino acids. V shed 5 bases, J shed 9 bases, and the junction held 14 bases outside the gene matches. The germline gives CDR1 SGHNT, CDR2 YYREEE (reference sequence). CDR3 region: CASSRGLALSGAQYF. CDR3 in DNA: TGTGCCAGCAGTCGTGGACTAGCGTTAAGTGGGGCCCAGTACTTC.

This clone was counted once. V is TRBV5-1 and J is TRBJ2-3, with 11 bases fitting TRBD1. This CDR3 is built from 16 residues. The germline V gene has CDR1 SGHRS and CDR2 YFSETQ. Trimming removed 4 bases from V and 2 bases from J; junction bases left unmatched: 6. As DNA, the CDR3 is TGCGCCAGCAGCCCGGGACAGGGGGTTTTCACAGATACGCAGTATTTT. Its translation is CASSPGQGVFTDTQYF. The complete variable domain, with remaining parts taken from reference TRBV5-1 and TRBJ2-3, reads KAGVTQTPRYLIKTRGQQVTLSCSPISGHRSVSWYQQTPGQGLQFLFEYFSETQRNKGNFPGRFSGRQFSNSRSEMNVSTLELGDSALYLCASSPGQGVFTDTQYFGPGTRLTVL.

This clone was detected once. The J gene is TRBJ1-6, the V gene TRBV25-1; 7 nucleotides agree with TRBD1. Germline CDR1 reads MGHDK; CDR2 reads SYGVNS. J was trimmed by 5 bases and V by 2 bases; bases with no gene match: 3. The CDR3 covers 15 residues. The CDR3 DNA sequence: TGTGCCAGCAGTGAACAGGGGGGGGATAATTCACCCCTCCACTTT. This gives the protein CASSEQGGDNSPLHF.

This clone appeared a few times. The V call is TRBV2, the J call TRBJ1-6, with 9 positions matching TRBD1. Germline assignment: CDR1 SNHLY and CDR2 FYNNEI. V shed 8 bases and J 7 bases; nucleotides not matched to a gene: 6. CDR3 length: 14 amino acids. CDR3 sequence: CASRGTGNNSPLHF. The DNA of the CDR3 is TGTGCCAGCCGCGGGACAGGGAACAATTCACCCCTCCACTTT.

The chain uses TRBV6-5 and TRBJ1-5; TRBD1 matches 10 bases. From germline, CDR1 is MNHEY and CDR2 SVGAGI. CDR3 length: 15 residues. V was pared by 4 bases and J by 3 bases, with 3 bases of the junction left unmatched. CDR3 region: CASSSGTGANQPQHF. The CDR3 nucleotides are TGTGCCAGCAGTTCCGGGACAGGGGCCAATCAGCCCCAGCATTTT.

The V gene is TRBV19, the J gene TRBJ1-1; 7 bases fit TRBD1. The CDR3 loop spans 17 amino acids. After removal of 6 bases from V and 1 base from J, the junction contained 14 bases not matched to a gene. Germline CDR1 LNHDA, CDR2 SQIVND (reference sequence). DNA for the CDR3: TGTGCCAGTAGAAATCACAGGGGCCAGGCCGCGAACACTGAAGCTTTCTTT. It is translated as CASRNHRGQAANTEAFF.

The chain joins TRBV7-2 to TRBJ1-5; 7 bases match TRBD1. CDR1 SGHTA and CDR2 FQGNSA come from the germline V gene. With 5 bases clipped from V and 4 bases from J, the junction kept 8 bases outside the gene matches. The CDR3 spans 15 residues. The DNA of the CDR3 is TGTGCCAGCAGCACCACGGGACAGATTAATCAGCCCCAGCATTTT. It codes for CASSTTGQINQPQHF.

This clone has a single count. The chain links TRBV7-2 to TRBJ2-3; perhaps TRBD1 as D (6 bases). The CDR3 spans 14 residues. V was shortened by 5 bases and J by 3 bases, with 12 bases between the two germline ends. The germline CDR1 and CDR2 sequences are SGHTA and FQGNSA. The CDR3 region has the DNA TGTGCCAGCAGCGCGGGCCAGGGGACAGATACGCAGTATTTT. Its translation: CASSAGQGTDTQYF.

This chain links TRBV28 with TRBJ2-7; D perhaps matches TRBD1 (5 bases). This CDR3 is built from 16 residues. V was cut by 4 bases and J by 6 bases, with 22 bases left in between. Germline V gene data show CDR1 as MDHEN and CDR2 as SYDVKM. CDR3 amino acids: CASSSSSRARVLEQYF. The CDR3 nucleotides read TGTGCCAGCAGTTCCAGCTCCCGGGCCAGGGTCCTCGAGCAGTACTTC.

The genes are TRBV5-4 and TRBJ1-4; 7 bases map to TRBD1. The germline gives CDR1 SGHNT, CDR2 YYREEE (reference sequence). CDR3 size: 14 residues. Losses at the gene ends were 5 bases for V and 7 bases for J; bases not matched to a gene: 8. The CDR3 sequence: CASSSGTVSEKLFF. DNA for the CDR3: TGTGCCAGCAGTTCCGGGACAGTCAGTGAAAAACTGTTTTTT.

The rearrangement uses TRBV6-1 and TRBJ2-3; D might be TRBD1 (6 bases). CDR3 length: 13 residues. CDR1 and CDR2 (germline): MNHNS, SASEGT. V was shortened by 11 bases and J by 6 bases, with 18 bases between the two germline ends. In DNA, the CDR3 is TGTGCCGGATTACTCAGGGGTGGGGATACGCAGTATTTT. This encodes CAGLLRGGDTQYF.

This chain links TRBV30 with TRBJ2-5; 11 nucleotides align to TRBD2. V shed 4 bases, J shed 1 base, and the junction held 5 bases outside the gene matches. The CDR3 has 15 residues. Per germline, CDR1 GTSNPN and CDR2 SVGIG (reference sequence). For the CDR3, the DNA is TGTGCCTGGACCCCAGGGACTAGCGGCCAAGAGACCCAGTACTTC. Translating it yields CAWTPGTSGQETQYF.

The V and J genes are TRBV6-6 and TRBJ1-2; no firm D call. The CDR3 runs to 15 residues. From germline, CDR1 is MNHNY and CDR2 SVGAGI (reference sequence). V lost 6 bases and J 5 bases, leaving 19 bases between the germline ends. The CDR3 loop is CASSPSLQVLYGYTF. Here the CDR3 DNA reads TGTGCCAGCAGCCCGTCACTCCAGGTTTTATATGGCTACACCTTC.

The genes are TRBV16 and TRBJ1-5, with D maybe TRBD1 (6 bases). CDR1 and CDR2 from the germline V gene are KGHSY and FQNENV. The CDR3 totals 15 residues. Trimming shortened V by 0 bases and J by 1 base, and 7 bases separated the two germline ends. This CDR3 reads CASSQSGGSNQPQHF. CDR3 DNA sequence: TGTGCCAGCAGCCAATCAGGGGGAAGCAATCAGCCCCAGCATTTT.

V and J are TRBV18 and TRBJ2-7; 10 nucleotides align to TRBD1. Germline V lookup: CDR1 KGHSH, CDR2 LQKENI. With V trimmed by 8 bases and J by 3 bases, 4 bases remained unmatched. CDR3 size: 13 residues. In DNA form, the CDR3 reads TGTGCCAGCGGACAGGGGGTCAACTACGAGCAGTACTTC. It codes for CASGQGVNYEQYF.

This clone was counted only a few times. The V and J genes are TRBV6-5 and TRBJ2-2, with 7 bases matching TRBD2. After removal of 4 bases from V and 5 bases from J, the junction contained 10 bases not matched to a gene. This CDR3 region has 16 residues. From germline, CDR1 is MNHEY and CDR2 SVGAGI. CDR3 sequence: CASSWRGTRNTGELFF. The CDR3 nucleotides read TGTGCCAGCAGTTGGCGGGGGACCCGAAATACCGGGGAGCTGTTTTTT.